Listed below are T cell receptor beta chains from one sample, sequenced in a study of cytomegalovirus exposure and HLA in healthy donors. Here immunoSEQ multiplex PCR was the method, and the copy in TCRdb shows in-frame clones only, minus some. The data show around 150,000 clones, approximately 80% seen once. Sequencing was carried out using PBMCs. These receptors were collected from a woman in her forties in good health and CMV-seropositive. CDR3s include the opening cysteine and the closing phenylalanine or tryptophan. The D gene is left open where the match is weak.

TRBJ1-4 | TRBD1 | TRBV5-1 | TGCGCCAGCAGCCGAGGGACCAACAGGGGATCTAATGAAAAACTGTTTTTT | CASSRGTNRGSNEKLFF
TRBJ1-2 | . | TRBV6-5 | TGTGCCAGCAGCCTCGGAGGGGAGGGCTACACCTTC | CASSLGGEGYTF
TRBJ1-4 | . | TRBV5-1 | TGCGCCAGCAGCTTTAACAGGGCAACTAATGAAAAACTGTTTTTT | CASSFNRATNEKLFF
TRBJ2-7 | TRBD1 | TRBV14 | TGTGCCAGCAGCCTCAGGACAGGGGCGAACGAGCAGTACTTC | CASSLRTGANEQYF
TRBJ2-6 | . | TRBV7-2 | TGTGCCAGCAGCCTCCTCCCTGCGGCTTCGCTATCTGGGGCCAACGTCCTGACTTTT | CASSLLPAASLSGANVLTF
TRBJ1-1 | TRBD1 | TRBV6-1 | TGTGCCAGCAGATTGGACAGGGGCACTGAAGCTTTCTTT | CASRLDRGTEAFF
TRBJ2-7 | . | TRBV4-3 | TGCGCCAGCAGCCAAACAGCGAGGGATGCGGCCTACGAGCAGTACTTC | CASSQTARDAAYEQYF
TRBJ2-3 | TRBD2 | TRBV7-7 | TGTGCCAGCAGCTCTCTCACTAGCGGAACGCCGCAGTATTTT | CASSSLTSGTPQYF
TRBJ2-7 | . | TRBV19 | TGTGCCAGTACCCCCGGACTTCCCTACTACGAGCAGTACTTT | CASTPGLPYYEQYF
TRBJ2-4 | . | TRBV28 | TGTGCCAGCAGTTTAGACTTGTACATTCAGTACTTC | CASSLDLYIQYF
TRBJ2-5 | . | TRBV6-6 | TGTGCCAGCAGGCGGGAGACCCAGTACTTC | CASRRETQYF
TRBJ1-2 | TRBD1 | TRBV7-3 | TGTGCCAGCAGCCCGACCGGGACAGTCATCGGTGGCTACACCTTC | CASSPTGTVIGGYTF